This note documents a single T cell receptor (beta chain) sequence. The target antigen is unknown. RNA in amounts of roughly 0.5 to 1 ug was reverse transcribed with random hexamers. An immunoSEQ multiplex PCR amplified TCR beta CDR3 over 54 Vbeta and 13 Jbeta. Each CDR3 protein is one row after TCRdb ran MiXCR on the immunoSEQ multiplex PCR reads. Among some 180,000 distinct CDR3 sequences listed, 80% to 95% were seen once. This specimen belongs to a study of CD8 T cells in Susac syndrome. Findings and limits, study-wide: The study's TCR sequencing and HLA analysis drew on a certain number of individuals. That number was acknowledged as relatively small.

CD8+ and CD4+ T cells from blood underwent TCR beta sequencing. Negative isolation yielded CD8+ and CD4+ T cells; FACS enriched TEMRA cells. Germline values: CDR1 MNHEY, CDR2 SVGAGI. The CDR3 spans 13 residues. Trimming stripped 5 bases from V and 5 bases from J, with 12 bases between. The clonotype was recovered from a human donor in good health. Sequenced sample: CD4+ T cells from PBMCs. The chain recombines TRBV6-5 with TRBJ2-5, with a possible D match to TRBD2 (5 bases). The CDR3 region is CASSIGPGETQYF. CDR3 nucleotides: TGTGCCAGCAGTATTGGGCCGGGGGAGACCCAGTACTTC.